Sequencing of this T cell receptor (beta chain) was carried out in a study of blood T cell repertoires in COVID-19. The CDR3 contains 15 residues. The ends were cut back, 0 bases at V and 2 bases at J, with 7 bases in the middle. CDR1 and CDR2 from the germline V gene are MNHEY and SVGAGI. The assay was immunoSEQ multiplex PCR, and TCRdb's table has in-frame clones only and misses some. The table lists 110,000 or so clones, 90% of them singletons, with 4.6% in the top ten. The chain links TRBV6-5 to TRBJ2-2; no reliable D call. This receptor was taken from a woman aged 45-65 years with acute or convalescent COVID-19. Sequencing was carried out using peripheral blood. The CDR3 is CASSYSRGNTGELFF. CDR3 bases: TGTGCCAGCAGTTACTCGAGAGGAAACACCGGGGAGCTGTTTTTT.